The 5 T cell receptor beta chains in this list originate from one sample, sequenced in a study of identifying expanded T cells in peripheral blood. Produced via immunoSEQ multiplex PCR; TCRdb's table is partial and in-frame only. The repertoire holds about 78,000 clones, almost 85% seen once, with 18% in the top ten. Sequenced material: blood. The receptors stem from a person between 18 and 75 years old in good health.

V is TRBV11-3 and J is TRBJ2-2; 9 nucleotides match TRBD1. Trimming cost V 5 bases and J 6 bases; bases outside gene matches: 7. CDR1 is SGHNT, CDR2 YENEEA, per germline. This CDR3 has 15 amino acids. This CDR3 is CASSPDRGGPGELFF. The CDR3 DNA reads as TGTGCCAGCAGCCCCGACAGGGGGGGTCCCGGGGAGCTGTTTTTT.

The V gene is TRBV28, the J gene TRBJ1-4, with D maybe TRBD1 (6 bases). The CDR3 sequence is 14 residues long. Trimming took 6 bases from V and 5 from J, leaving 13 bases between them. Germline loops: CDR1 MDHEN, CDR2 SYDVKM. The CDR3 nucleotides are TGTGCCAGCAGAAGGGGGAGTCGGAATGAAAAACTGTTTTTT. It codes for CASRRGSRNEKLFF.

This clone occurred a few times. The V and J genes are TRBV7-2 and TRBJ2-1; TRBD2 matches 9 bases. Germline V lookup: CDR1 SGHTA, CDR2 FQGNSA. The CDR3 is 16 residues long. The ends lost 1 base at V and 7 bases at J; junction bases unmatched: 8. The DNA of the CDR3 is TGTGCCAGCAGCTTAGAGGGCGGGAGGGCCCGGAATGAGCAGTTCTTC. As protein: CASSLEGGRARNEQFF.

This rearrangement joins TRBV28 to TRBJ1-2, with D unresolved. Germline CDR1 and CDR2: MDHEN and SYDVKM. V lost 3 bases and J 4 bases, leaving 9 bases between the germline ends. The CDR3 loop spans 13 amino acids. The CDR3 DNA reads as TGTGCCAGCAGTTTGACGGGATCCTATGGCTACACCTTC. It is translated as CASSLTGSYGYTF.

This chain links TRBV5-4 with TRBJ2-1; 8 nucleotides agree with TRBD2. V trimming: 4 bases; J trimming: 4 bases; junction bases outside the gene matches: 10. Germline CDR1 and CDR2: SGHNT and YYREEE (reference sequence). The CDR3 loop spans 16 amino acids. CDR3 sequence: CASSPVQSGGYNEQFF. As DNA, the CDR3 is TGTGCCAGCAGCCCGGTGCAGAGCGGGGGATACAATGAGCAGTTCTTC.